This T cell receptor (beta chain) was sequenced for a study of cytomegalovirus exposure and HLA in healthy donors. Looking at the study overall: Within the Caucasian-associated ancestry cluster were around 80% of the approximately 370 genotyped donors.

The trim removed 6 bases at V and 5 bases at J, leaving 7 bases unmatched. Germline CDR1 is SQVTM and CDR2 is ANQGSEA. The CDR3 loop spans 14 amino acids. Overall study findings and caveats: A later analysis linked a missense DCLRE1C variant to TCR beta V- and J-gene trimming. Evidence from a later analysis indicated that most CMV-associated TCR beta chains looked HLA-restricted. A list of approximately 160 TCR beta chains associated with cytomegalovirus was given.

As for this clone: Antigen specificity is unknown. Other DNA sequences in the same sample also yield this CDR3.

The study ran its PCR with 60 Vbeta and 13 Jbeta primers. Assay: immunoSEQ multiplex PCR; the TCRdb copy retains only in-frame clones and omits some. Of fewer than 200,000 clones in the sample, 75% to 85% were seen once. This chain links TRBV29-1 with TRBJ1-4; 9 nucleotides line up with TRBD1. Material for sequencing was PBMCs. The sequence derives from a male donor in good health and CMV-seropositive. The CDR3 loop reads CSVAPGTGNEKLFF. DNA of the CDR3: TGCAGCGTGGCTCCCGGGACAGGGAATGAAAAACTGTTTTTT.